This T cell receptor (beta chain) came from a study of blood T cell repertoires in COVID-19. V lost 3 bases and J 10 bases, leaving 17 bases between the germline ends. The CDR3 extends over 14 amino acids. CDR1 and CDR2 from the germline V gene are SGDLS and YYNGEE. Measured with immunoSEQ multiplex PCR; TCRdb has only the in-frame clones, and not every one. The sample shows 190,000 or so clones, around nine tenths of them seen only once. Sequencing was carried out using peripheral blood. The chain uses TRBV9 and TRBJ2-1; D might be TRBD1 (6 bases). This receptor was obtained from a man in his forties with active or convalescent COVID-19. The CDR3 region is CASSANWGLSEQFF. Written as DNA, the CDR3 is TGTGCCAGCAGCGCGAACTGGGGGCTGAGCGAGCAGTTCTTC.